Here is one T cell receptor beta chain with its context. The repertoire was sequenced with immunoSEQ multiplex PCR; TCRdb's copy has only in-frame clones and lacks some. The sample contains fewer than 60,000 clones, 94% of which appear only once. The entry originates in a study of cytomegalovirus exposure and HLA in healthy donors. The germline V gene encodes CDR1 SGHAT and CDR2 FQNNGV. Trimming removed 5 bases from V and 4 bases from J, with 12 bases in between. This CDR3 comprises 14 residues. The sample comprised PBMCs. The source is a woman in her late teens or twenties in good health and CMV-seropositive. This chain uses TRBV11-2 with TRBJ2-1; D may be TRBD2 (6 bases). The DNA for the CDR3 is TGTGCCAGCAGCCCGGTGGGGGGTTACAATGAGCAGTTCTTC. Residues: CASSPVGGYNEQFF.